The 31 T cell receptor beta chains given below trace back to one sample, sequenced in a study of blood T cell repertoires in COVID-19. Sequencing used immunoSEQ multiplex PCR; TCRdb keeps in-frame clones, though not all of them. The repertoire holds 100,000 to 150,000 clones, approximately 80% seen once, with more than 7.5% in the top ten. The sequencing sample was made of peripheral blood. These TCRs come from a woman aged 55 to 70 with active or convalescent COVID-19.

The chain employs TRBV30 and TRBJ2-2; D is possibly TRBD1 (6 bases). The V gene lost 2 bases and the J gene lost 7 bases, with 11 bases spanning the gap. CDR1 and CDR2 (germline): GTSNPN, SVGIG (reference sequence). This CDR3 has 13 residues. The CDR3 loop reads CAWSRTVIGELFF. DNA of the CDR3: TGTGCCTGGAGTAGGACAGTCATCGGGGAGCTGTTTTTT.

The rearrangement joins TRBV13 to TRBJ2-1; 7 positions agree with TRBD2. With V trimmed by 6 bases and J by 0 bases, 11 bases remained unmatched. CDR3 size: 17 residues. Germline loops: CDR1 PRHDT, CDR2 FYEKMQ (reference sequence). CDR3 loop: CASSFYTSVSSYNEQFF. The CDR3 bases are TGTGCCAGCAGTTTCTACACTAGCGTCAGCTCCTACAATGAGCAGTTCTTC.

This clone turned up a few times. Here the CDR3 reads CASSSRPPGLAGVSVHNEQFF. The CDR3 nucleotides read TGTGCCAGTAGTTCAAGACCTCCCGGACTAGCGGGAGTCAGTGTCCACAATGAGCAGTTCTTC. This sequence joins TRBV19 and TRBJ2-1, with TRBD2 matching over 13 bases. The CDR3 loop spans 21 amino acids. Unmatched junction bases numbered 21, after V lost 5 bases and J lost 5 bases. Germline V lookup: CDR1 LNHDA, CDR2 SQIVND (reference sequence).

This chain joins TRBV6-1 and TRBJ2-5, with TRBD1 identical over 9 bases. The V segment lost 3 bases and the J segment 4 bases; nucleotides outside the gene matches: 9. Germline-derived CDR1 and CDR2 are MNHNS and SASEGT. The CDR3 consists of 16 residues. The DNA of the CDR3 is TGTGCCAGCAGTGAGAACAGGGGGCAGTGGGGAGAGACCCAGTACTTC. As protein: CASSENRGQWGETQYF.

On this clone itself: The junction and the germline gene differ at one end; a read error may be behind it. The chain joins TRBV7-7 to TRBJ2-2, with D possibly TRBD2 on 7 matching bases. This CDR3 has 17 residues. Germline assignment: CDR1 SSHAT and CDR2 FNYEAQ (reference sequence). This CDR3 reads CASSLRGGSEVPGELFF. CDR3 DNA sequence: TGTGCTAGCAGCTTAAGGGGGGGAAGCGAGGTTCCCGGGGAGCTGTTTTTT.

The chain combines TRBV12-3 or TRBV12-4 with TRBJ1-2, with D uncertain. The CDR3 has 13 amino acids. The germline V and J ends were trimmed by 3 bases and 4 bases, with 9 bases remaining between them. The CDR3 sequence is CASSFEGTYGYTF. The DNA of the CDR3 is TGTGCCAGCAGTTTTGAGGGTACCTATGGCTACACCTTC.

The chain joins TRBV27 to TRBJ1-4, with 9 bases fitting TRBD1. Germline V lookup: CDR1 MNHEY, CDR2 SMNVEV (reference sequence). The length of the CDR3 is 16 residues. Trimming took 3 bases from V and 6 from J; bases not matched to a gene: 8. The CDR3 sequence is CASSFSGTGYDEKLFF. CDR3 DNA: TGTGCCAGCAGTTTTTCCGGGACAGGGTACGATGAAAAACTGTTTTTT.

This clone was observed a few times. V usage is TRBV3-1 (or the pseudogene TRBV3-2) and J usage is TRBJ2-5, with 9 bases that match TRBD2. CDR1 is LGHDT and CDR2 is YNNKEL in the germline V gene (reference sequence). V lost 0 bases and J lost 7; bases outside the gene matches: 12. The CDR3 is made up of 17 amino acids. CDR3 nucleotide sequence: TGTGCCAGCAGCCAAGATCGAAGCGGGGGGTTAGCCGGGACCCAGTACTTC. It specifies CASSQDRSGGLAGTQYF.

V is TRBV18 and J is TRBJ1-5; tentatively, D is TRBD1 (5 bases). Trimming shortened V by 5 bases and J by 2 bases, and 16 bases separated the two germline ends. CDR1 KGHSH and CDR2 LQKENI come from the germline V gene. The CDR3 has 16 residues. The CDR3 nucleotides read TGTGCCAGCTCATTGGCAGGCAGGGTGGGCAATCAGCCCCAGCATTTT. It is translated as CASSLAGRVGNQPQHF.

The CDR3 region is CASSIEFRRNTGELFF. Here the CDR3 DNA reads TGTGCCAGTAGTATAGAGTTTAGGAGGAACACCGGGGAGCTGTTTTTT. J is TRBJ2-2 and V is TRBV19; D uncertain. Deletions cut 0 bases from V and 1 base from J, with 9 bases between. The CDR3 has 16 residues. Germline CDR1 reads LNHDA; CDR2 reads SQIVND (reference sequence).

This rearrangement joins TRBV6-6 to TRBJ1-6; 7 bases are shared with TRBD1. Germline V lookup: CDR1 MNHNY, CDR2 SVGAGI (reference sequence). The CDR3 is made up of 14 amino acids. V lost 6 bases to trimming and J lost 7 bases; unmatched junction nucleotides: 6. The CDR3 sequence: CASSQRDRNSPLHF. The CDR3 DNA is TGTGCCAGCAGCCAAAGGGACAGAAATTCACCCCTCCACTTT.

The chain recombines TRBV11-2 with TRBJ2-4; D is perhaps TRBD2 (7 bases). In germline, CDR1 is SGHAT, CDR2 FQNNGV. V was clipped by 1 base and J by 8 bases, with 12 bases between them. This CDR3 contains 14 residues. The CDR3 bases are TGTGCCAGCAGCTTAGCCGGCGGGGGCTACATTCAGTACTTC. Amino acid sequence: CASSLAGGGYIQYF.

A single count supports this clone. This chain uses TRBV5-6 with TRBJ2-1; 7 nucleotides agree with TRBD2. The CDR3 contains 15 residues. Germline V gene data show CDR1 as SGHDT and CDR2 as YYEEEE. J was trimmed by 5 bases and V by 3 bases; bases with no gene match: 8. In nucleotides, the CDR3 is TGTGCCAGCAGCTATCAAGGCGGGAGCCACAATGAGCAGTTCTTC. Translated: CASSYQGGSHNEQFF.

J is TRBJ1-2 and V is TRBV20-1; 8 bases are a match to TRBD1. This CDR3 spans 11 amino acids. The germline CDR1 and CDR2 sequences are DFQATT and SNEGSKA (reference sequence). After removal of 5 bases from V and 4 bases from J, the junction contained 0 bases not matched to a gene. The CDR3 bases are TGCAGTGCTGGGACAGGCTATGGCTACACCTTC. This codes for CSAGTGYGYTF.

The chain couples TRBV2 to TRBJ1-2; TRBD1 matches 7 bases. This CDR3 region has 13 residues. Unmatched junction bases numbered 4, after V lost 6 bases and J lost 3 bases. The germline V gene has CDR1 SNHLY and CDR2 FYNNEI. CDR3 coding DNA: TGTGCCAGCAGGGGGACAGAGGACTATGGCTACACCTTC. Translated: CASRGTEDYGYTF.

The J gene is TRBJ2-3, the V gene TRBV9; 8 bases fit TRBD2. This CDR3 has 18 residues. The germline V gene encodes CDR1 SGDLS and CDR2 YYNGEE. V lost 0 bases and J lost 5; bases outside the gene matches: 14. For the CDR3, the DNA is TGTGCCAGCAGCGTAGAGCCGGGAGGGTCGCTTTGGGGAGATACGCAGTATTTT. Translating it yields CASSVEPGGSLWGDTQYF.

This clone has just a few counts. This chain joins TRBV2 and TRBJ2-2, with D tentatively TRBD1 (5 bases). Trimming cost V 5 bases and J 4 bases, with 17 bases left between them. This CDR3 spans 16 amino acids. CDR1 and CDR2 from the germline V gene are SNHLY and FYNNEI. This chain's CDR3 is CASSIWKGPGTGELFF. As DNA, the CDR3 is TGTGCCAGCAGTATATGGAAGGGGCCGGGCACCGGGGAGCTGTTTTTT.

In its sample, this clone was seen many times. The chain recombines TRBV2 with TRBJ1-1; no reliable D call. V lost 5 bases and J 4 bases, leaving 11 bases between the germline ends. Germline-derived CDR1 and CDR2 are SNHLY and FYNNEI. CDR3 length equals 13 residues. The CDR3 DNA follows: TGTGCCAGCAGTCGGGAGGGTCTCACTGAAGCTTTCTTT. This codes for CASSREGLTEAFF.

The chain combines TRBV15 with TRBJ2-6, with 8 nucleotides matching TRBD1. This CDR3 contains 16 residues. J lost 2 bases, V lost 5 bases, and 5 bases had no gene match. Germline CDR1 reads LNHNV; CDR2 reads YYDKDF (reference sequence). The CDR3 region is CATSVQGEPGANVLTF. The DNA for the CDR3 is TGTGCCACCAGCGTACAGGGGGAGCCTGGGGCCAACGTCCTGACTTTC.

The chain links TRBV6-1 to TRBJ2-7; 9 bases fit TRBD2. The CDR3 runs to 15 residues. Germline CDR1 MNHNS, CDR2 SASEGT. Trimming at V came to 1 base and at J to 3 bases, leaving 4 bases not matched to a gene. CDR3 bases: TGTGCCAGCAGTGAAGGCGCTAGCGGGGTCTACGAGCAGTACGTC. It specifies CASSEGASGVYEQYV.

This clone was recorded only once. The chain combines TRBV6-1 with TRBJ1-4; D gene ambiguous. This CDR3 is 13 amino acids long. Germline loops: CDR1 MNHNS, CDR2 SASEGT. V was shortened by 2 bases and J by 8 bases, with 9 bases between the two germline ends. CDR3 in amino acids: CASSEKKREKLFF. CDR3 DNA sequence: TGTGCCAGCAGTGAAAAAAAGAGAGAAAAACTGTTTTTT.

This clone was detected only a few times. V is TRBV6-1 and J is TRBJ1-4; TRBD1 might be the D (6 bases). This CDR3 region has 19 residues. V was trimmed by 0 bases and J by 2 bases, leaving 19 bases between them. Germline CDR1 and CDR2: MNHNS and SASEGT. The CDR3 DNA reads TGTGCCAGCAGTGAAGCGAAAGGCCGCAGGGGAAGGACTAATGAAAAACTGTTTTTT. Its translation is CASSEAKGRRGRTNEKLFF.

The CDR3 here is CASRGTGGNTGELFF. The CDR3 DNA is TGTGCCAGCAGAGGGACAGGGGGTAACACCGGGGAGCTGTTTTTT. The chain joins TRBV7-3 to TRBJ2-2; 11 nucleotides align to TRBD1. The germline CDR1 and CDR2 sequences are SGHTA and FQGTGA. The CDR3 has 15 residues. V lost 6 bases and J lost 2; bases outside the gene matches: 2.

This chain links TRBV6-1 with TRBJ1-2, with 7 bases aligning to TRBD1. After removal of 3 bases from V and 2 bases from J, the junction contained 9 bases not matched to a gene. The CDR3 has 16 amino acids. Germline-derived CDR1 and CDR2 are MNHNS and SASEGT. The DNA for the CDR3 is TGTGCCAGCAGTGATATGTGGGACAGCTTCAACTATGGCTACACCTTC. Amino acid sequence: CASSDMWDSFNYGYTF.

The V gene is TRBV9, the J gene TRBJ1-2; D gene uncertain. The CDR3 totals 14 residues. V was pared by 0 bases and J by 4 bases, with 10 bases between. Germline V gene lookup returns CDR1 SGDLS and CDR2 YYNGEE. The CDR3 region has the DNA TGTGCCAGCAGCGTAGGATCCGGGTTCTATGGCTACACCTTC. Its protein product is CASSVGSGFYGYTF. Looking up the rest from reference TRBV9 and TRBJ1-2 gives the full variable domain: DSGVTQTPKHLITATGQRVTLRCSPRSGDLSVYWYQQSLDQGLQFLIQYYNGEERAKGNILERFSAQQFPDLHSELNLSSLELGDSALYFCASSVGSGFYGYTFGSGTRLTVV.

This rearrangement joins TRBV9 to TRBJ2-6; D is undetermined. In germline, CDR1 is SGDLS, CDR2 YYNGEE. The CDR3 is made up of 15 amino acids. V lost 4 bases, J lost 7 bases, and 15 bases lay in between. DNA of the CDR3: TGTGCCAGCAGCCCACGACAAGGATTAGCCAACGTCCTGACTTTC. This codes for CASSPRQGLANVLTF.

The chain recombines TRBV2 with TRBJ1-1; TRBD1 agrees at 9 bases. J was trimmed by 6 bases and V by 4 bases; bases with no gene match: 0. This CDR3 has 12 amino acids. Germline V gives CDR1 SNHLY, CDR2 FYNNEI. In DNA form, the CDR3 reads TGTGCCAGCAGTGGGGACAGGGCTGAAGCTTTCTTT. It codes for CASSGDRAEAFF.

The V gene is TRBV20-1, the J gene TRBJ1-1, with D unresolved. The CDR3 is made up of 11 amino acids. The germline V and J ends were trimmed by 6 bases and 1 base, with 6 bases remaining between them. The V gene's germline CDR1 is DFQATT and CDR2 SNEGSKA (reference sequence). The chain's CDR3 is CSARGNTEAFF. The DNA of the CDR3 is TGCAGTGCACGGGGGAACACTGAAGCTTTCTTT.

The chain joins TRBV6-6 to TRBJ1-6, with D tentatively TRBD1 (6 bases). The ends were cut back, 0 bases at V and 9 bases at J, with 12 bases in the middle. Per germline, CDR1 MNHNY and CDR2 SVGAGI (reference sequence). The CDR3 length is 15 residues. This CDR3 is CASSYSTGSGSPLHF. The CDR3 coding sequence is TGTGCCAGCAGTTACTCAACAGGGAGCGGTTCACCCCTCCACTTT.

This sequence joins TRBV28 and TRBJ2-7; tentative D call: TRBD2 (5 bases). V lost 5 bases and J lost 3, with 14 bases in between. CDR1 and CDR2 (germline): MDHEN, SYDVKM. The CDR3 runs to 14 residues. Written as DNA, the CDR3 is TGTGCCAGCAGTCCGCCACTAGGAGGCTACGAGCAGTACTTC. Translated, it gives CASSPPLGGYEQYF.

This clone was recorded a few times. The rearrangement joins TRBV5-6 to TRBJ2-7; D is perhaps TRBD2 (5 bases). V lost 0 bases and J 7 bases, leaving 11 bases between the germline ends. The CDR3 runs 13 residues. The germline gives CDR1 SGHDT, CDR2 YYEEEE. CDR3 DNA: TGTGCCAGCAGCTTGGGCCGGAGGAGAGAGCAGTACTTC. Amino acids: CASSLGRRREQYF.